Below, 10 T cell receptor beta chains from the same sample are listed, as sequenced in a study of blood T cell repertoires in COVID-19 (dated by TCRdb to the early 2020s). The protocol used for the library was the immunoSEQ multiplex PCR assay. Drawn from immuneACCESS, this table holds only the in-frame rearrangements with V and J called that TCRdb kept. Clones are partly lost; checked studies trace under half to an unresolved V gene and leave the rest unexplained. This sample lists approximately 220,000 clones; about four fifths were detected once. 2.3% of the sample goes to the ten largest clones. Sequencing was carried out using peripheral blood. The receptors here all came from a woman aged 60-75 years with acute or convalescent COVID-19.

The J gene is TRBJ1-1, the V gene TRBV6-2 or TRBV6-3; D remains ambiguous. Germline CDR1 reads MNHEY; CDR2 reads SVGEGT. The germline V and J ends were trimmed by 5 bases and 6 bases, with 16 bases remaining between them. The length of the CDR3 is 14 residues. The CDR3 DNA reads TGTGCCAGCAGTCGTAGAGGACGGGGAGCTGAAGCTTTCTTT. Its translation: CASSRRGRGAEAFF.

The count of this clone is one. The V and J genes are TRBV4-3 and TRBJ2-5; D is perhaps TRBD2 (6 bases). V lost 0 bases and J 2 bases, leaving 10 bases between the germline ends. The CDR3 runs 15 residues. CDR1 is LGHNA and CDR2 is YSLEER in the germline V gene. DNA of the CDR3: TGCGCCAGCAGCCAAGAGGCGGGGCCTCAAGAGACCCAGTACTTC. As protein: CASSQEAGPQETQYF.

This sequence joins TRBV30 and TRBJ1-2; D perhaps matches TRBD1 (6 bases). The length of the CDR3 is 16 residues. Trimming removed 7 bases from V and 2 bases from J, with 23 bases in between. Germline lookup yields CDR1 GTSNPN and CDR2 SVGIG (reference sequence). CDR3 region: CALALDNRVANYGYTF. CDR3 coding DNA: TGTGCCTTAGCCCTCGATAACAGGGTGGCAAACTATGGCTACACCTTC.

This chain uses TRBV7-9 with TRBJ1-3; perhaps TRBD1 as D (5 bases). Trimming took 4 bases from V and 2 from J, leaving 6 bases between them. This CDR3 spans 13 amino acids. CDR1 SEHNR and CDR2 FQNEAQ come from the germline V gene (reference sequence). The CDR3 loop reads CASSSQAGNTIYF. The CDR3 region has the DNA TGTGCCAGCAGCTCACAGGCTGGAAACACCATATATTTT.

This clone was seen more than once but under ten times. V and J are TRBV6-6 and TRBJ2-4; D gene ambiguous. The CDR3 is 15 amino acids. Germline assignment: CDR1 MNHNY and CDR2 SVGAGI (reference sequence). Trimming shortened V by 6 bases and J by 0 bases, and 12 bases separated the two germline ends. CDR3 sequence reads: CASSYLTEAKNIQYF. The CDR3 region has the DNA TGTGCCAGCAGCTACCTGACTGAAGCCAAAAACATTCAGTACTTC.

As DNA, the CDR3 is TGTGCCAGCTCCCCGGGACTAGGGAAATACGAGCAGTACTTC. It codes for CASSPGLGKYEQYF. The V gene is TRBV4-2, the J gene TRBJ2-7, with 8 bases aligning to TRBD2. V lost 8 bases and J lost 4; bases outside the gene matches: 10. Germline CDR1 and CDR2: LGHNA and YNFKEQ. This CDR3 has 14 amino acids.

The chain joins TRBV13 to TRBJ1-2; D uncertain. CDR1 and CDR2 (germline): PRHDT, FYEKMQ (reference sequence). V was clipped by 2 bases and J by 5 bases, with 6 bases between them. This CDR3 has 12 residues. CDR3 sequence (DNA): TGTGCCAGCAGCTTAATGTCATATGGCTACACCTTC. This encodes CASSLMSYGYTF.

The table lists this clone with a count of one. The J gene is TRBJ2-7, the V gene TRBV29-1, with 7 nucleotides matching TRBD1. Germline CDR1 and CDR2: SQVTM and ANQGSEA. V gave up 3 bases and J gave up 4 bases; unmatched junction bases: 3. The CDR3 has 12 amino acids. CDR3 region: CSVELQGYEQYF. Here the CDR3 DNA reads TGCAGCGTTGAGCTACAGGGGTACGAGCAGTACTTC.

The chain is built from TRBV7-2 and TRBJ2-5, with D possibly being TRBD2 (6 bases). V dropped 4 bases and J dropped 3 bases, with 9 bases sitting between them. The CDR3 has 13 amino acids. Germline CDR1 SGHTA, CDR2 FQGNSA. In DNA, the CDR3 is TGTGCCAGCAGCTCGACTAGGGAAGAGACCCAGTACTTC. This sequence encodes CASSSTREETQYF.

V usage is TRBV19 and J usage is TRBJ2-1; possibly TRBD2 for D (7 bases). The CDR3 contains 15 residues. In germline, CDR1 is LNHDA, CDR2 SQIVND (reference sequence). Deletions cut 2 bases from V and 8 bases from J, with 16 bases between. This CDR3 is CASSIYAGDTHEQFF. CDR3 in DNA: TGTGCCAGTAGTATATACGCGGGGGACACGCATGAGCAGTTCTTC.